Below are 21 T cell receptor beta chains sequenced from a single sample in a study of blood T cells in healthy people across ages. Next came a second PCR, run for about 7 to 12 cycles, which used a sample-barcoded 5' primer along with a J-beta primer mix. A single record per CDR3 protein comes from TCRdb applying MiXCR to the 5' RACE reads. The sample holds some 370,000 distinct CDR3 sequences, more than 45% seen once. The sequenced material came from blood. These receptor sequences come from a man in his fifties or sixties in good health.

The table lists this clonotype with a few counts. The chain employs TRBV20-1 and TRBJ2-1; D is possibly TRBD1 (7 bases). The germline V and J ends were trimmed by 8 bases and 0 bases, with 11 bases remaining between them. The CDR3 spans 13 residues. Germline CDR1 reads DFQATT; CDR2 reads SNEGSKA (reference sequence). The CDR3 is CSPGGSSYNEQFF. The CDR3 region has the DNA TGCAGTCCAGGGGGGAGCTCCTACAATGAGCAGTTCTTC.

This sequence joins TRBV20-1 and TRBJ2-7; TRBD1 might be the D (5 bases). Per the germline V gene, CDR1 is DFQATT and CDR2 is SNEGSKA (reference sequence). CDR3 length: 13 residues. Trimming took 7 bases from V and 5 from J, leaving 18 bases between them. CDR3 nucleotides: TGCAGTGTCCCGAAGGGGAAAATCCACGAGCAGTACTTC. It codes for CSVPKGKIHEQYF.

The CDR3 coding sequence is TGTGCCAGCAGTCCTAACAGGGGGCGGCAGCCCCAGCATTTT. Translated, it gives CASSPNRGRQPQHF. V usage is TRBV28 and J usage is TRBJ1-5; TRBD1 agrees at 9 bases. In germline, CDR1 is MDHEN, CDR2 SYDVKM. The ends lost 5 bases at V and 7 bases at J; junction bases unmatched: 6. The CDR3 has 14 residues.

This chain uses TRBV19 with TRBJ2-7, with a weak D call TRBD2 (5 bases). The germline CDR1 and CDR2 sequences are LNHDA and SQIVND (reference sequence). Trimming left V 6 bases short and J 5 bases short, with 17 bases between. The CDR3 spans 14 residues. CDR3 sequence (DNA): TGTGCCAGTAGGTTGGTCACGGGGAGCCACGAGCAGTACTTC. Its protein is CASRLVTGSHEQYF.

The chain couples TRBV20-1 to TRBJ1-2; D unclear. Germline V lookup: CDR1 DFQATT, CDR2 SNEGSKA (reference sequence). This CDR3 has 13 amino acids. V lost 0 bases, J lost 5 bases, and 10 bases lay in between. DNA for the CDR3: TGCAGTGCTAGAGATCACACAGATTATGGCTACACCTTC. Residues: CSARDHTDYGYTF.

This clonotype was detected a few times. The V gene is TRBV3-1, the J gene TRBJ1-2; possible D gene TRBD1, 6 bases. The germline V and J ends were trimmed by 0 bases and 4 bases, with 9 bases remaining between them. CDR1 and CDR2 (germline): LGHDT, YNNKEL (reference sequence). This CDR3 is 14 amino acids long. The CDR3 region has the DNA TGTGCCAGCAGCCAAGACGGGGGGCCCTATGGCTACACCTTC. It codes for CASSQDGGPYGYTF.

CDR3 residues: CSARIWASSGANVLTF. CDR3 in DNA: TGCAGTGCTAGGATCTGGGCCAGCTCTGGGGCCAACGTCCTGACTTTC. The V gene is TRBV20-1, the J gene TRBJ2-6, with unresolved D. V lost 3 bases to trimming and J lost 0 bases, with 12 bases between them. The CDR3 loop spans 16 amino acids. The germline V gene has CDR1 DFQATT and CDR2 SNEGSKA (reference sequence).

The chain employs TRBV29-1 and TRBJ2-7; the match to TRBD2 covers 9 bases. Germline V gene sequence: CDR1 SQVTM, CDR2 ANQGSEA. V was clipped by 8 bases and J by 5 bases; unmatched bases: 10. This CDR3 is built from 13 residues. The CDR3 is CSTAGGTRHEQYF. The CDR3 DNA sequence: TGCAGCACGGCGGGAGGGACGCGCCACGAGCAGTACTTC.

The chain recombines TRBV25-1 with TRBJ2-6, with D unclear. Trimming stripped 9 bases from V and 2 bases from J, with 11 bases between. CDR3 length equals 14 residues. Germline-derived CDR1 and CDR2 are MGHDK and SYGVNS. CDR3 protein: CASTTQTGANVLTF. For the CDR3, the DNA is TGTGCCAGTACCACTCAGACTGGGGCCAACGTCCTGACTTTC.

This clonotype was seen only a few times. This may be a read error, as it is one base from a much larger clone. The CDR3 here is CSARDEASGRVSEQYF. CDR3 sequence (DNA): TGCAGTGCTAGAGACGAGGCTAGCGGGAGGGTTAGTGAGCAGTACTTC. The chain joins TRBV20-1 to TRBJ2-5; 12 nucleotides match TRBD2. With V trimmed by 0 bases and J by 11 bases, 13 bases remained unmatched. The CDR3 totals 16 residues. CDR1 is DFQATT, CDR2 SNEGSKA, per germline (reference sequence).

This clonotype was recorded many times. The chain couples TRBV11-3 to TRBJ2-3; tentative D call: TRBD2 (7 bases). CDR3 length: 14 amino acids. Trimming took 5 bases from V and 4 from J, leaving 13 bases between them. Looked up from germline, CDR1 is SGHNT and CDR2 is YENEEA. The CDR3 DNA follows: TGTGCCAGCAGCGTAGGGGGGGCAGCAGATACGCAGTATTTT. Protein sequence: CASSVGGAADTQYF.

The V gene is TRBV6-2 or TRBV6-3, the J gene TRBJ2-4; D is perhaps TRBD2 (6 bases). Germline CDR1 MNHEY, CDR2 SVGEGT. Trimming removed 9 bases from V and 0 bases from J, with 9 bases in between. This CDR3 contains 13 residues. The CDR3 protein is CASQGLAKNIQYF. CDR3 coding DNA: TGTGCCAGTCAGGGACTAGCCAAAAACATTCAGTACTTC.

The chain uses TRBV20-1 and TRBJ1-2; D might be TRBD1 (5 bases). Germline V gene sequence: CDR1 DFQATT, CDR2 SNEGSKA (reference sequence). The V end lost 1 base, the J end lost 4 bases, and 7 bases lay between the germline ends. The CDR3 runs 12 residues. The CDR3 bases are TGCAGTGCTAGAGCACAGGTCTATGGCTACACCTTC. It encodes CSARAQVYGYTF.

This clonotype appeared a few times. The chain joins TRBV12-3 or TRBV12-4 to TRBJ2-1; D is unclear. The CDR3 extends over 16 amino acids. The V gene lost 7 bases and the J gene lost 0 bases, with 16 bases spanning the gap. CDR3 coding DNA: TGTGCCAGCAAGACCCGTACGCGGAGCTCCTACAATGAGCAGTTCTTC. Protein: CASKTRTRSSYNEQFF.

The V gene is TRBV6-6, the J gene TRBJ2-4; no reliable D call. The J call is uncertain, as TRBJ2-7 better fits the DNA end. CDR1 is MNHNY, CDR2 SVGAGI, per germline (reference sequence). The CDR3 runs 13 residues. The CDR3 DNA sequence: TGTGCCAGCATTCCACTTCCTCCTCTCGAGCAGTACTTC. Translating gives CASIPLPPLEQYF.

The chain recombines TRBV6-1 with TRBJ2-7; 10 bases are a match to TRBD2. V shed 10 bases, J shed 3 bases, and the junction held 18 bases outside the gene matches. There are 17 residues in the CDR3. Germline V gene data show CDR1 as MNHNS and CDR2 as SASEGT. In DNA form, the CDR3 reads TGTGCCAATAGGGGTCTAGCGGGAGAGGTAATTAGCTACGAGCAGTACTTC. Its translation: CANRGLAGEVISYEQYF.

The chain recombines TRBV9 with TRBJ2-5; 10 nucleotides agree with TRBD1. Germline-derived CDR1 and CDR2 are SGDLS and YYNGEE. There are 13 residues in the CDR3. V lost 6 bases to trimming and J lost 11 bases; unmatched junction nucleotides: 10. CDR3 DNA: TGTGCCAGCACTCTAGGACAGGGGGAAGAGCAGTACTTC. It codes for CASTLGQGEEQYF.

The rearrangement links TRBV2 to TRBJ1-6, with a tentative D call TRBD1 (5 bases). CDR3 length: 15 amino acids. CDR1 SNHLY and CDR2 FYNNEI come from the germline V gene. Trimming took off 4 bases at V and 7 bases at J, with 14 bases between the two ends. CDR3 DNA: TGTGCCAGCAGTGCCGGTCGGCAGGGAAATTCACCCCTCCACTTT. Residues: CASSAGRQGNSPLHF.

The genes are TRBV5-6 and TRBJ2-5; D may correspond to TRBD1 or TRBD2 (5 bases each). Looked up from germline, CDR1 is SGHDT and CDR2 is YYEEEE. There are 14 residues in the CDR3. Between the trimmed V and J ends, which lost 4 bases and 11 bases, there was a span of 21 bases. CDR3 sequence: CASSVVGGPKEQYF. CDR3 in DNA: TGTGCCAGCAGCGTGGTTGGGGGTCCTAAGGAGCAGTACTTC.

V gene TRBV20-1 combines with J gene TRBJ2-5, with unresolved D. This CDR3 is 12 amino acids long. CDR1 DFQATT and CDR2 SNEGSKA come from the germline V gene (reference sequence). The germline V and J ends were trimmed by 5 bases and 7 bases, with 14 bases remaining between them. The CDR3 region has the DNA TGCAGTGCTGAGGACCGCTTAGGGACCCAGTACTTC. This translates into CSAEDRLGTQYF.

As for this clonotype: Its ends do not fully match the called genes, so a read error is possible. The chain combines TRBV12-3 or TRBV12-4 with TRBJ2-3; D is undetermined. This CDR3 has 11 residues. The CDR3 DNA reads TGTACCAGCAGTAGCACAGATACGCAGTATTTT. Its translation is CTSSSTDTQYF.